This T cell receptor beta chain derives from a study of a mutant IDH1 vaccine in newly diagnosed glioma. About the research overall: Patients were pretreated with radiotherapy, temozolomide, or both, mostly both. Weeks 35 and 47 hosted visits V12 and V13, respectively. Study conclusions and caveats: Apparently unrelated to pseudoprogression were changes in the top peripheral T cell clonotypes.

Remarks on this clone: Antigen: not known.

Between the trimmed V and J ends, which lost 2 bases and 4 bases, there was a span of 21 bases. From germline, CDR1 is GTSNPN and CDR2 SVGIG (reference sequence). CDR3 size: 16 residues. Time point in this sample: week 35, safety follow-up. Doses comprised 300 ug of mutant IDH1 20-mer peptide each, plus topical imiquimod. Generated by immunoSEQ multiplex PCR, the TCRdb table keeps only in-frame clones and is missing some. Of 60,000 or so clones in the sample, roughly 80% were seen once. This clonotype originated in a young man with glioma. The specimen comprised PBMCs, sampled from a glioma patient whose treatment included an IDH1 peptide vaccine. The V gene is TRBV30, the J gene TRBJ2-7; D assignment may be TRBD1 or TRBD2 (5 bases each). Here the CDR3 reads CAWSPPPGEGIYEQYF. In DNA form, the CDR3 reads TGTGCCTGGAGTCCTCCACCAGGAGAGGGGATTTACGAGCAGTACTTC.